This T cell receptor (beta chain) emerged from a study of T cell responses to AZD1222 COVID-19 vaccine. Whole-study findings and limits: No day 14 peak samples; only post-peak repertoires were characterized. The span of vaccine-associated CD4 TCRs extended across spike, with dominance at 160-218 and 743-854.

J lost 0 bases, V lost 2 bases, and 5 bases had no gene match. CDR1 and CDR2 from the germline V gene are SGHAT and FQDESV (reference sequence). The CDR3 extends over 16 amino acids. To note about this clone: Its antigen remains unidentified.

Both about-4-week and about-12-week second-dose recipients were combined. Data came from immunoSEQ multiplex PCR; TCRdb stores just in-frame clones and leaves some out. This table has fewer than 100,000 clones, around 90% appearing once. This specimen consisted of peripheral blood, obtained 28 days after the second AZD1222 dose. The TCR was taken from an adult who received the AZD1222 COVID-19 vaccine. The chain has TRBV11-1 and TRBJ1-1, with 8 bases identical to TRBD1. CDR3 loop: CASSLTRQGMNTEAFF. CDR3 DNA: TGTGCCAGCAGCTTAACCCGACAGGGGATGAACACTGAAGCTTTCTTT.